Below, 9 T cell receptor beta chains from the same sample are listed, as sequenced in a study of blood T cell repertoires in COVID-19. The repertoire was sequenced with immunoSEQ multiplex PCR; TCRdb's copy has only in-frame clones and lacks some. This table has fewer than 300,000 clones, approximately 90% appearing once. The sequencing input was peripheral blood. The receptors were sampled from a woman in her twenties or thirties with COVID-19, enrolled during active disease.

The chain is built from TRBV9 and TRBJ1-3; no firm D call. Germline V gene data show CDR1 as SGDLS and CDR2 as YYNGEE. This CDR3 is 13 amino acids long. V lost 4 bases and J 10 bases, leaving 15 bases between the germline ends. CDR3 in amino acids: CASSPQPEGTIYF. The CDR3 region has the DNA TGTGCCAGCAGCCCACAACCGGAGGGAACCATATATTTT.

The J gene is TRBJ1-6, the V gene TRBV5-8, with a weak D call TRBD1 (5 bases). Germline V gene lookup returns CDR1 SGHTS and CDR2 YDEGEE. This CDR3 contains 14 residues. V lost 6 bases to trimming and J lost 8 bases, with 15 bases between them. CDR3 residues: CASTWAGNYSPLHF. DNA for the CDR3: TGTGCCAGCACCTGGGCAGGGAATTATTCACCCCTCCACTTT.

The chain joins TRBV5-1 to TRBJ2-3; 8 bases align to TRBD2. Germline loops: CDR1 SGHRS, CDR2 YFSETQ. The CDR3 has 14 amino acids. The CDR3 sequence is CSTRTGGSTDTQYF. The CDR3 DNA reads as TGCTCCACGCGGACGGGAGGGAGCACAGATACGCAGTATTTT.

This chain uses TRBV28 with TRBJ1-2; 7 nucleotides match TRBD1. Looked up from germline, CDR1 is MDHEN and CDR2 is SYDVKM. The ends lost 7 bases at V and 0 bases at J; junction bases unmatched: 8. CDR3 length equals 15 residues. Written as DNA, the CDR3 is TGTGCCAGCACCGTCCTAGGGGGCGCTAACTATGGCTACACCTTC. Translating it yields CASTVLGGANYGYTF.

This chain connects TRBV11-3 to TRBJ1-1; D is uncertain. Germline V gene lookup returns CDR1 SGHNT and CDR2 YENEEA. Trimming removed 0 bases from V and 1 base from J, with 6 bases in between. The CDR3 has 14 residues. CDR3 residues: CASSLDPSNTEAFF. In nucleotides, the CDR3 is TGTGCCAGCAGCTTAGATCCCTCGAACACTGAAGCTTTCTTT.

This clone came up a few times. The V and J genes are TRBV12-3 or TRBV12-4 and TRBJ1-2; unclear D gene. The CDR3 has 12 residues. V lost 8 bases and J lost 4, with 11 bases in between. CDR3 sequence (DNA): TGTGCCAGCGGCCTCGCGGGCTATGGCTACACCTTC. Protein sequence: CASGLAGYGYTF.

With regard to this clone: Within the sample, other DNA sequences also encode this same CDR3. The chain combines TRBV5-1 with TRBJ2-7; 11 nucleotides agree with TRBD1. Looked up from germline, CDR1 is SGHRS and CDR2 is YFSETQ. The CDR3 extends over 14 amino acids. J lost 2 bases, V lost 3 bases, and 1 base had no gene match. CDR3 in DNA: TGCGCCAGCAGCTCGGGACAGGGGGCCTACGAGCAGTACTTC. It translates to CASSSGQGAYEQYF. Using reference TRBV5-1 and TRBJ2-7 for the parts outside the CDR3, the full variable domain is KAGVTQTPRYLIKTRGQQVTLSCSPISGHRSVSWYQQTPGQGLQFLFEYFSETQRNKGNFPGRFSGRQFSNSRSEMNVSTLELGDSALYLCASSSGQGAYEQYFGPGTRLTVT.

This chain uses TRBV2 with TRBJ2-6; D may be TRBD1 (6 bases). Germline lookup yields CDR1 SNHLY and CDR2 FYNNEI. The V end was cut by 6 bases, the J end by 2 bases, with 11 bases between. The length of the CDR3 is 15 residues. The CDR3 is CASRQGVAGANVLTF. CDR3 nucleotide sequence: TGTGCCAGCAGACAGGGTGTGGCTGGGGCCAACGTCCTGACTTTC.

The CDR3 spells CASSPDLTMNTEAFF. DNA for the CDR3: TGTGCCAGCAGTCCGGACCTGACTATGAACACTGAAGCTTTCTTT. V gene TRBV6-2 or TRBV6-3 combines with J gene TRBJ1-1; D is uncertain. Germline V CDR1 and CDR2: MNHEY, SVGEGT. The CDR3 has 15 amino acids. The V end was cut by 5 bases, the J end by 0 bases, with 13 bases between.